Given below is one T cell receptor beta chain in context. The sample belongs to a study of blood T cell repertoires in COVID-19. As for the study in general: Sites across the United States, Italy and Spain contributed samples from acute and convalescent COVID-19. The analysed material was cDNA or gDNA that came from T cells, B-cell-depleted T cells, or PBMCs.

The CDR3 consists of 14 residues. The germline V gene encodes CDR1 DFQATT and CDR2 SNEGSKA (reference sequence). V shed 3 bases, J shed 6 bases, and the junction held 10 bases outside the gene matches. Per the original data handling: From reference gene primer amplification, estimates of nucleated cell counts were derived. Only in-frame clones appear in the TCRdb table, and some are missing; sequencing was by immunoSEQ multiplex PCR. V and J calls and clone size are copied from that table; D and trimming were computed from the DNA. The sample yields 100,000 to 150,000 clones, around 83% seen once. The receptor's source is a man aged 60 to 69 with acute or convalescent COVID-19. The chain couples TRBV20-1 to TRBJ1-1; 7 bases are shared with TRBD1. Sequencing was done on a sample of peripheral blood. CDR3 sequence reads: CSASGQGVGAEAFF. Here the CDR3 DNA reads TGCAGTGCTAGTGGGCAGGGGGTAGGCGCTGAAGCTTTCTTT.